This T cell receptor beta chain was found in a study of OX40 agonist ivuxolimab in advanced cancers. Study-level information: From roughly 20 to 90 years was the age range, with a mean of approximately 63 years, and over 70% were male. Study-wide results and limits: Average numbers of expanded clones were greater in CD8+ T cells than in CD4+.

Comment on this clone: The antigen remains unidentified.

Only in-frame clones appear in the TCRdb table, and some are missing; sequencing was by immunoSEQ multiplex PCR. The sample includes under 65,000 clones, roughly nine tenths of them seen just once. The J segment lost 8 bases and the V segment lost 6 bases, leaving 8 bases of the junction unmatched. The CDR3 is 13 amino acids. The V gene's germline CDR1 is MNHGY and CDR2 SVAAGI. Samples were taken at baseline and on day 1 of cycles 4 and 7. This clonotype was sampled from an adult with an advanced solid tumor such as melanoma, head and neck, liver or kidney cancer. The V and J genes are TRBV6-9 and TRBJ1-2; TRBD1 matches 8 bases. The material was CD4+ or CD8+ T cells sorted from blood, obtained in a trial of the OX40 agonist ivuxolimab. The CDR3 bases are TGTGCCAGCAGCGCAGCAGGGGGCAGGGGCTACACCTTC. Translation: CASSAAGGRGYTF.